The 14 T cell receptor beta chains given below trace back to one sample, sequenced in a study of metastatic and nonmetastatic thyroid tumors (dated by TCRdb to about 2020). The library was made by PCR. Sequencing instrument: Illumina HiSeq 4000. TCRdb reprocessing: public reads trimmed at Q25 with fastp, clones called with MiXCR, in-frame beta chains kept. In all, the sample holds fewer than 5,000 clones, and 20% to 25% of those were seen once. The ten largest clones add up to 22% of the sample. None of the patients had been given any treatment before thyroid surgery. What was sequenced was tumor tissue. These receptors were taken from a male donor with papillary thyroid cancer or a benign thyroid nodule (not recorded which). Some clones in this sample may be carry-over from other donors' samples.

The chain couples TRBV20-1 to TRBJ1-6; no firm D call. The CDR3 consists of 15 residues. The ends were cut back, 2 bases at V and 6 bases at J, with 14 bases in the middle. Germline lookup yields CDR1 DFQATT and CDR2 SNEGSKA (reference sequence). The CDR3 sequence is CSARQIEGINSPLHF. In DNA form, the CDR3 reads TGCAGTGCTAGACAGATTGAGGGCATTAATTCACCCCTCCACTTT.

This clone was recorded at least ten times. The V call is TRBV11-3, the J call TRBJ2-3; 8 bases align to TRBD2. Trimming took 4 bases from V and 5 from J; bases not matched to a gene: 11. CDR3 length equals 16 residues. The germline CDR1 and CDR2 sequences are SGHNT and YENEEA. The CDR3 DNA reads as TGTGCCAGCAGCTGGAGCGGGAGTAAGGGGGGAGATACGCAGTATTTT. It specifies CASSWSGSKGGDTQYF.

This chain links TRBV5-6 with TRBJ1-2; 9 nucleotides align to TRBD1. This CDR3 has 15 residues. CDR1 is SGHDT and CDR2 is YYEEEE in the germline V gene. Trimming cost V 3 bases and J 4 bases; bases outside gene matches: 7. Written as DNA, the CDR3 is TGTGCCAGCAGCTGGGGACAGGGTTCGGGCTATGGCTACACCTTC. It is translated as CASSWGQGSGYGYTF.

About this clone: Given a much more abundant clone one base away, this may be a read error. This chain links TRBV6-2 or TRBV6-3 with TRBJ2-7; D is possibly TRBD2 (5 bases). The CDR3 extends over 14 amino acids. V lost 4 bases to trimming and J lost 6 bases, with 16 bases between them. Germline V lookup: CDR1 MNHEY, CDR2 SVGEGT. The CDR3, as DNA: TGTGCCAGCAGTTCCCCCACTAGGTCTGGCGAGCAGTACTTC. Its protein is CASSSPTRSGEQYF.

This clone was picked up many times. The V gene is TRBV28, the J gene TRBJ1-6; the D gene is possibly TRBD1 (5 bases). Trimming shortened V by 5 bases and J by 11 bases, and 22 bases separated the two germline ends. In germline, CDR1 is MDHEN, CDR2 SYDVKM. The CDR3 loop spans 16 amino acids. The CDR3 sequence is CASSLGDPLMRAPLHF. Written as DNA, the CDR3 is TGTGCCAGCAGTCTGGGGGATCCACTTATGAGGGCACCCCTCCACTTT.

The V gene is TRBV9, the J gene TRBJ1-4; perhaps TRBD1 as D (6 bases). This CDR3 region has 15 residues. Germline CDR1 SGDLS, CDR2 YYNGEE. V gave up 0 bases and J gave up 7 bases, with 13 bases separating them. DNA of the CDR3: TGTGCCAGCAGCGTAGGGGGACACCTATTTGAAAAACTGTTTTTT. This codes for CASSVGGHLFEKLFF.

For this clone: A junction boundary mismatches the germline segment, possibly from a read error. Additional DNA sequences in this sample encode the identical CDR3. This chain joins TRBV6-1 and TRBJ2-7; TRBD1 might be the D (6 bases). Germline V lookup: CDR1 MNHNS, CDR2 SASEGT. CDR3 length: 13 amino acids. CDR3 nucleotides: TGCGCCAGCATTAGGGACACAATCTACGAACAGTACTTC. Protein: CASIRDTIYEQYF.

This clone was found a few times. CDR3 protein: CASSVLNRGSGNTIYF. The CDR3 region has the DNA TGTGCCAGCAGTGTACTAAACAGGGGTTCCGGAAACACCATATATTTT. V is TRBV6-1 and J is TRBJ1-3; TRBD1 aligns across 7 bases. The V gene end was trimmed by 4 bases and the J gene end by 4 bases; junction bases not matched to a gene: 10. Per germline, CDR1 MNHNS and CDR2 SASEGT. CDR3 length equals 16 residues.

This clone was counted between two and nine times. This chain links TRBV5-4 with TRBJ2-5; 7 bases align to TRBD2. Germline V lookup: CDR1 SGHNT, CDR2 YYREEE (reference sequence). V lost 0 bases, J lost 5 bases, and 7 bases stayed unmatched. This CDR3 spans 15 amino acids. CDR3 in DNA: TGTGCCAGCAGCTTGGGGACTAGTATATCGGAGACCCAGTACTTC. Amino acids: CASSLGTSISETQYF.

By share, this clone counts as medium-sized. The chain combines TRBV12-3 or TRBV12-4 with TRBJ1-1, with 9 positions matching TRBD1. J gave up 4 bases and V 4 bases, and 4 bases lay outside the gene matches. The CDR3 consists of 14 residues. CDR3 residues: CASSSGTGTTEAFF. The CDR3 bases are TGTGCCAGCAGTTCCGGGACAGGGACCACTGAAGCTTTCTTT.

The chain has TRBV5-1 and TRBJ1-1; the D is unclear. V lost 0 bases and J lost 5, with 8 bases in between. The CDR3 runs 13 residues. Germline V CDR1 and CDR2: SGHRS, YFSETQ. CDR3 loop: CASSLVGSTEAFF. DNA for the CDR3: TGCGCCAGCAGCTTGGTCGGTTCGACTGAAGCTTTCTTT.

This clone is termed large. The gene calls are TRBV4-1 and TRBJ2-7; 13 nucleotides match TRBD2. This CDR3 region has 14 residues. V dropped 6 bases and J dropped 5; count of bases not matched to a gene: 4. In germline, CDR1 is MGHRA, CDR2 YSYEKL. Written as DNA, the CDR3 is TGCGCCAGCAGAGGACTAGCGGGAGCCCACGAGCAGTACTTC. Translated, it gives CASRGLAGAHEQYF.

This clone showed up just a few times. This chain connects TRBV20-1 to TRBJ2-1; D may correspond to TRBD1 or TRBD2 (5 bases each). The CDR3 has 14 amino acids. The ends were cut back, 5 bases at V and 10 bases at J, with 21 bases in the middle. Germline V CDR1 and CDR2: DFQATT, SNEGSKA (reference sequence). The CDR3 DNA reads TGCAGTGCTTTTACCGGTCGGGGCGACGGGGAGCAGTTCTTC. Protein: CSAFTGRGDGEQFF.

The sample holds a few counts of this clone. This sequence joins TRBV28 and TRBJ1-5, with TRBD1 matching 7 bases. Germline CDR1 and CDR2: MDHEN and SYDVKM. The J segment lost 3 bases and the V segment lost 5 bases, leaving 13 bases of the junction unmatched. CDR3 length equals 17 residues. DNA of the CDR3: TGTGCCAGCAGTCCCGGTTTGCCTGGGACAGACAATCAGCCCCAGCATTTT. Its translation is CASSPGLPGTDNQPQHF.